A selection of T cell receptor beta chains follows, all from one sample in a study of cytomegalovirus exposure and HLA in healthy donors. Here immunoSEQ multiplex PCR was the method, and the copy in TCRdb shows in-frame clones only, minus some. The data hold tens of thousands of clones, with about four fifths observed a single time. Source material: PBMCs. The receptors were sampled from a man aged 45-65 years in good health and CMV-seronegative. Each CDR3 is given with its conserved first and last residue. A D gene is named only where the DNA matches it firmly.

>TRBJ2-7|TRBV5-1|TRBD2
CASSSSGRARYEQYF
TGCGCCAGCAGCTCTAGCGGGAGGGCCCGGTACGAGCAGTACTTC
>TRBJ1-1|TRBV19|TRBD1
CASGQAEAFF
TGTGCCAGCGGACAGGCGGAAGCTTTCTTT
>TRBJ1-5|TRBV5-6|TRBD1
CASSLGTGRLINQPQHF
TGTGCCAGCAGCCTAGGGACAGGGAGGCTTATCAATCAGCCCCAGCATTTT
>TRBJ1-2|TRBV9|NA
CASSVAGGGEGYTF
TGTGCCAGCAGCGTAGCTGGGGGAGGGGAAGGCTACACCTTC
>TRBJ2-2|TRBV7-9|NA
CASSSVGELFF
TGTGCCAGCAGTTCGGTCGGGGAGCTGTTTTTT
>TRBJ2-1|TRBV19|TRBD1
CASSIGPGTGFEQFF
TGTGCCAGTAGTATAGGTCCCGGGACAGGGTTTGAGCAGTTCTTC
>TRBJ2-3|TRBV9|TRBD2
CASSERDYPTDTQYF
TGTGCCAGCAGCGAGCGGGACTACCCCACAGATACGCAGTATTTT
>TRBJ1-2|TRBV19|TRBD1
CASNLAQGALGYTF
TGTGCCAGTAATCTCGCCCAGGGGGCGTTAGGCTACACCTTC
>TRBJ1-1|TRBV7-9|NA
CASSFEAVDTEAFF
TGTGCCAGCAGCTTTGAGGCGGTGGACACTGAAGCTTTCTTT
>TRBJ1-1|TRBV4-2|NA
CASSQEAGSTEAFF
TGTGCCAGCAGCCAAGAAGCAGGGTCGACTGAAGCTTTCTTT
>TRBJ2-7|TRBV18|NA
CASSPRNRDEQYF
TGTGCCAGCTCACCACGGAACAGGGACGAGCAGTACTTC
>TRBJ1-2|TRBV6-4|NA
CASSAQASNYGYTF
TGTGCCAGCAGTGCACAGGCCTCCAACTATGGCTACACCTTC
>TRBJ1-3|TRBV5-1|NA
CASSLAGGIGNTIYF
TGCGCCAGCAGCTTGGCGGGGGGAATTGGAAACACCATATATTTT
>TRBJ2-3|TRBV2|TRBD2
CASLSGIYTDTQYF
TGTGCCAGCTTGAGCGGGATCTATACAGATACGCAGTATTTT
>TRBJ1-1|TRBV30|TRBD1
CAWSGVTGGEAFF
TGTGCCTGGAGTGGAGTAACAGGGGGTGAAGCTTTCTTT
>TRBJ2-7|TRBV23-1|NA
CASSQDRDGGGEQYF
TGCGCCAGCAGTCAAGACCGGGACGGGGGTGGAGAGCAGTACTTC
>TRBJ1-4|TRBV5-4|TRBD1
CASSLRTGGRLFF
TGTGCCAGCAGCTTGAGGACAGGCGGGAGGCTGTTTTTT
>TRBJ1-5|TRBV27|NA
CASPKGRGLEPQHF
TGTGCCAGCCCAAAGGGGAGGGGCTTGGAGCCCCAGCATTTT
>TRBJ2-7|TRBV7-2|TRBD2
CASSSGRASGEQYF
TGTGCCAGCAGCTCAGGGAGGGCCTCTGGCGAGCAGTACTTC
>TRBJ2-7|TRBV7-2|NA
CASSLVSGGNYEQYF
TGTGCCAGCAGCTTAGTTAGCGGAGGGAACTACGAGCAGTACTTC
>TRBJ1-2|TRBV28|NA
CASSIGGYGYTF
TGTGCCAGCAGCATAGGGGGCTATGGCTACACCTTC
>TRBJ2-7|TRBV7-9|TRBD1
CSSSSGQGAYEQYF
TGTTCCAGCAGCTCGGGACAGGGAGCCTACGAGCAGTACTTC
>TRBJ2-5|TRBV28|TRBD2
CASSLAGTSGETQYF
TGTGCCAGCAGTTTGGCCGGGACTAGCGGAGAGACCCAGTACTTC
>TRBJ2-1|TRBV4-3|TRBD2
CASSQATGLAGLGEQFF
TGCGCCAGCAGCCAAGCAACGGGACTAGCGGGATTAGGTGAGCAGTTCTTC
>TRBJ2-2|TRBV9|NA
CASSVGWRGNTGELFF
TGTGCCAGCAGCGTAGGATGGCGGGGGAACACCGGGGAGCTGTTTTTT
>TRBJ2-3|TRBV29-1|NA
CSVGSGSGLHGDTDTQYF
TGCAGCGTAGGGTCGGGGTCCGGGCTTCACGGCGACACAGATACGCAGTATTTT
>TRBJ2-1|TRBV28|TRBD2
CASSLGSAAGGKEQFF
TGTGCCAGCAGTTTGGGGTCCGCAGCGGGAGGCAAAGAGCAGTTCTTC